This T cell receptor beta chain stems from a study of siplizumab effects on memory and regulatory T cells. Broader study findings: Mappable alloreactive CD4+ clones averaged around 69% Treg-derived with siplizumab versus approximately 25% in controls. With siplizumab, cumulative frequency of CD4+ memory-derived alloreactive sequences dropped significantly.

The assay was immunoSEQ multiplex PCR, and TCRdb's table has in-frame clones only and misses some. The table includes tens of thousands of clones, around nine tenths detected once. The germline V gene has CDR1 MGHRA and CDR2 YSYEKL. Trimming shortened V by 0 bases and J by 0 bases, and 9 bases separated the two germline ends. The CDR3 spans 16 residues. Worth noting for this clone: No antigen is known for it.

The source of this sequence is a human donor in good health. What was sequenced was Tregs sorted from blood. This chain links TRBV4-1 with TRBJ2-1, with unresolved D. This CDR3 is CASSQDTGTSYNEQFF. The CDR3 DNA sequence: TGCGCCAGCAGCCAAGATACCGGAACCTCCTACAATGAGCAGTTCTTC.